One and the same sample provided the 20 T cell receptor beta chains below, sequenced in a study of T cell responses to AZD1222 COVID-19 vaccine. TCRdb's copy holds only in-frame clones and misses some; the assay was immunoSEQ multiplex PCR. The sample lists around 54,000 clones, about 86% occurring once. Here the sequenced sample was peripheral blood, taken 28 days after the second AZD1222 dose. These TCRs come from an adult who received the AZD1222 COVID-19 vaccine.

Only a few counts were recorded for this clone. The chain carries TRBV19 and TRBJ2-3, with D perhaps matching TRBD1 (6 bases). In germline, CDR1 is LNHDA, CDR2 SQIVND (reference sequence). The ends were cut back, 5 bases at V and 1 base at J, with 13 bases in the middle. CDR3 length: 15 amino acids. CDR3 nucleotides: TGTGCCAGTAGTTTCCGACAGGCGGGCACAGATACGCAGTATTTT. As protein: CASSFRQAGTDTQYF.

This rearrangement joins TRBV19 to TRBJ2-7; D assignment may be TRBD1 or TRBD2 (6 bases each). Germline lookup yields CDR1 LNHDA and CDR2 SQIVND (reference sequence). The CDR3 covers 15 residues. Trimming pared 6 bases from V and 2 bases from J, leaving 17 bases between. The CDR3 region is CASSRPGANAYEQYF. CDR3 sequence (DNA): TGTGCCAGTAGCAGGCCGGGGGCCAACGCCTACGAGCAGTACTTC.

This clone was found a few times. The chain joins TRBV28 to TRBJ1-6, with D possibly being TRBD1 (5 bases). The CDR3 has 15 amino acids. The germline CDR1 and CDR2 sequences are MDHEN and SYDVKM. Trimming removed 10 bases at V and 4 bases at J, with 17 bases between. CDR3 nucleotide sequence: TGTGCCACCAAATCCAGGGCAGCGTATAATTCACCCCTCCACTTT. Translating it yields CATKSRAAYNSPLHF.

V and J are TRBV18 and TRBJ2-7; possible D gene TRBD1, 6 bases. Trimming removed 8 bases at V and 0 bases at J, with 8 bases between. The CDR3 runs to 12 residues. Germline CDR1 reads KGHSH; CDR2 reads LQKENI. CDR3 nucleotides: TGTGCCAGCGTGGACAGCTCCTACGAGCAGTACTTC. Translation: CASVDSSYEQYF. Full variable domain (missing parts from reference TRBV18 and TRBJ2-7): NAGVMQNPRHLVRRRGQEARLRCSPMKGHSHVYWYRQLPEEGLKFMVYLQKENIIDESGMPKERFSAEFPKEGPSILRIQQVVRGDSAAYFCASVDSSYEQYFGPGTRLTVT.

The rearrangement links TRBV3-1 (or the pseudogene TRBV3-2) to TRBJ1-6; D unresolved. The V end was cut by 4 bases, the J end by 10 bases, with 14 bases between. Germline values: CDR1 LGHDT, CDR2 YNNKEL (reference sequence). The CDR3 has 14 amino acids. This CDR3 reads CASSPDNAGSPLHF. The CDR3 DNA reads TGTGCCAGCAGCCCAGACAACGCGGGCTCACCCCTCCACTTT.

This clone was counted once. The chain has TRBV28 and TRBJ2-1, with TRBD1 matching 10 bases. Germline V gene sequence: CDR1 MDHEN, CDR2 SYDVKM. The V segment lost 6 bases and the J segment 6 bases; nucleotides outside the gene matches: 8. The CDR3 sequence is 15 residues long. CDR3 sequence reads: CASSPGQGVPNEQFF. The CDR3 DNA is TGTGCCAGCAGCCCCGGACAGGGGGTCCCCAATGAGCAGTTCTTC.

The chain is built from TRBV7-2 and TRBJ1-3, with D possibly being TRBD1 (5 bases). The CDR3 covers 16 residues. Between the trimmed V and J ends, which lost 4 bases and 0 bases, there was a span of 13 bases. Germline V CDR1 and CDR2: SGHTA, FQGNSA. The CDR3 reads CASSSLSGFSGNTIYF. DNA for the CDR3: TGTGCCAGCAGCTCGTTGTCAGGGTTCTCTGGAAACACCATATATTTT.

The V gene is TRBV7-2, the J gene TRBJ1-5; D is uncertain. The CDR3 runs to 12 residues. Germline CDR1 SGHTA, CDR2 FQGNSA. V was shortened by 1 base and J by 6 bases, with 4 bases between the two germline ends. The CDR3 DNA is TGTGCCAGCAGCTTAGGGGCTCAGCCCCAGCATTTT. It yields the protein CASSLGAQPQHF. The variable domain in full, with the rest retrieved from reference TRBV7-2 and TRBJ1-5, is GAGVSQSPSNKVTEKGKDVELRCDPISGHTALYWYRQSLGQGLEFLIYFQGNSAPDKSGLPSDRFSAERTGGSVSTLTIQRTQQEDSAVYLCASSLGAQPQHFGDGTRLSIL.

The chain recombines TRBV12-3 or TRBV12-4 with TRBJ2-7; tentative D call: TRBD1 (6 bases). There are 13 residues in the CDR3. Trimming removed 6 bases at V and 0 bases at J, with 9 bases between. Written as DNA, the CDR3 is TGTGCCAGCAGCTACAGGGCCTCCTACGAGCAGTACTTC. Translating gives CASSYRASYEQYF.

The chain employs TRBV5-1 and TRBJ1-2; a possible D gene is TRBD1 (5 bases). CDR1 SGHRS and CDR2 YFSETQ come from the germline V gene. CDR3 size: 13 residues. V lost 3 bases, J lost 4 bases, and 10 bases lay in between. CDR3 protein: CASSWDQSYGYTF. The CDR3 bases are TGCGCCAGCAGCTGGGACCAGAGCTATGGCTACACCTTC.

CDR3 nucleotides: TGCAGTGCTAGTGGGGGGACTAGCGGTTCTAGCACAGATACGCAGTATTTT. This encodes CSASGGTSGSSTDTQYF. The genes are TRBV20-1 and TRBJ2-3; TRBD2 matches at 11 bases. The CDR3 is 17 amino acids. CDR1 and CDR2 from the germline V gene are DFQATT and SNEGSKA (reference sequence). Germline trimming cut 3 bases from V and 0 bases from J; bases unmatched to any gene: 8.

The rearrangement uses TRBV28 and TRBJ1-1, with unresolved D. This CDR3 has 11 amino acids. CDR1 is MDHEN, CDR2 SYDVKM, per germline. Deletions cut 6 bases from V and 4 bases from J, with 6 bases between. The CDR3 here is CASSGSTEAFF. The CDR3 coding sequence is TGTGCCAGCAGCGGGTCCACTGAAGCTTTCTTT.

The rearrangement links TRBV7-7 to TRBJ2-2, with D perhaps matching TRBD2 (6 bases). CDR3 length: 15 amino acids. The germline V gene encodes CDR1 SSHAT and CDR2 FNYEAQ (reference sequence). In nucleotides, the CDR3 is TGTGCTAGCCACATGGGGGGTTCGGGCACCGGGGAGCTGTTTTTT. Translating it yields CASHMGGSGTGELFF.

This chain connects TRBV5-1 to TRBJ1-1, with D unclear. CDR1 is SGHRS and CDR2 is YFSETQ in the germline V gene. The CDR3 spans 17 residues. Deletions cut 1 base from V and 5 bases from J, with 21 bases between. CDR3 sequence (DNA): TGCGCCAGCAGCTTGAGACCGCGACTATGGGCTGAGACTGAAGCTTTCTTT. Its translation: CASSLRPRLWAETEAFF.

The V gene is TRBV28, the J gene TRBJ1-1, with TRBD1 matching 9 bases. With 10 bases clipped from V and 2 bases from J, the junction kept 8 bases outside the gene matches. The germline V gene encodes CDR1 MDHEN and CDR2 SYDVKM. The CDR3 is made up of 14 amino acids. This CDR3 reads CAILGTGRNTEAFF. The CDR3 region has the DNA TGTGCCATCCTCGGGACAGGGAGAAACACTGAAGCTTTCTTT.

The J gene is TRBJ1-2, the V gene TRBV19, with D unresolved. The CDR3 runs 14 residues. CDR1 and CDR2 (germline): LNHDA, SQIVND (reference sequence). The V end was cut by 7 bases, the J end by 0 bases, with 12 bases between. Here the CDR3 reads CASNPLGANYGYTF. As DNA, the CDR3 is TGTGCCAGTAACCCTCTCGGCGCTAACTATGGCTACACCTTC. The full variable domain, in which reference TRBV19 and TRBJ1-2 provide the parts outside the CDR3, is DGGITQSPKYLFRKEGQNVTLSCEQNLNHDAMYWYRQDPGQGLRLIYYSQIVNDFQKGDIAEGYSVSREKKESFPLTVTSAQKNPTAFYLCASNPLGANYGYTFGSGTRLTVV.

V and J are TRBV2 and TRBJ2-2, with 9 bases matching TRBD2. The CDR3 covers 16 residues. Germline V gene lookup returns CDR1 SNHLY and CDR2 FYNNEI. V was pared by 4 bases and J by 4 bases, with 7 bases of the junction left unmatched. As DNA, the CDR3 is TGTGCCAGCAGTGTAGGCCTAGCGGGACCCACCGGGGAGCTGTTTTTT. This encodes CASSVGLAGPTGELFF.

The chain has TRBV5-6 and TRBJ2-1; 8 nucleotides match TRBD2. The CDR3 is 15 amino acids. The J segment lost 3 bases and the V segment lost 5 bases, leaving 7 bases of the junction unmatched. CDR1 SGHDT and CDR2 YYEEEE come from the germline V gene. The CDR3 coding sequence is TGTGCCAGCAGTTCCAGCGGGAGAGTCTACAATGAGCAGTTCTTC. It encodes CASSSSGRVYNEQFF.

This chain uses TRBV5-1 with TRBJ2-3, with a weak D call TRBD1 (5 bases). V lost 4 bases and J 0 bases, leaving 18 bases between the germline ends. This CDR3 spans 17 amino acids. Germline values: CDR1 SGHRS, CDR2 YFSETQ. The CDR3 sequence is CASSPRQTLVSTDTQYF. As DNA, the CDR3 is TGCGCCAGCAGCCCGCGACAGACCCTAGTGAGCACAGATACGCAGTATTTT.

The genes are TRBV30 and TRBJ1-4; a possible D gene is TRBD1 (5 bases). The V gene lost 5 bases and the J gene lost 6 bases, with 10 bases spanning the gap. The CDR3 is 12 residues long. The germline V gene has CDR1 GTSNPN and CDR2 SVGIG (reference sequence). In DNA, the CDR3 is TGTGCCTGGGCCGGGGGTCATGAAAAACTGTTTTTT. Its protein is CAWAGGHEKLFF.